The next 29 T cell receptor beta chains were all read from a single sample in a study of somatic mutations in cytotoxic T cells in rheumatoid arthritis. Sequencing used immunoSEQ multiplex PCR; TCRdb keeps in-frame clones, though not all of them. The data show approximately 18,000 clones, with approximately 69% seen just once and roughly 5.2% held by the top ten. Sequenced material: CD8+ T cells sorted from blood. These receptors originate from a man between 60 and 75 years old in good health.

This chain joins TRBV27 and TRBJ2-3; 8 bases align to TRBD2. Looked up from germline, CDR1 is MNHEY and CDR2 is SMNVEV (reference sequence). This CDR3 has 16 residues. The junction had 8 bases not matched to a gene; V was cut back by 1 base and J by 5 bases. The CDR3 DNA sequence: TGTGCCAGCAGTTTATTTCCGGGAGGGTCGGGAGATACGCAGTATTTT. Its translation: CASSLFPGGSGDTQYF.

The genes are TRBV12-5 and TRBJ2-1; D may be TRBD1 (5 bases). The germline gives CDR1 LGHNT, CDR2 FRNRAP. V was pared by 7 bases and J by 6 bases, with 16 bases between. The CDR3 runs 14 residues. CDR3 bases: TGTGCTAGTGCGCTGGGGCGGCTTGTCAATGAGCAGTTCTTC. This translates into CASALGRLVNEQFF. The complete variable domain, with remaining parts taken from reference TRBV12-5 and TRBJ2-1, reads DARVTQTPRHKVTEMGQEVTMRCQPILGHNTVFWYRQTMMQGLELLAYFRNRAPLDDSGMPKDRFSAEMPDATLATLKIQPSEPRDSAVYFCASALGRLVNEQFFGPGTRLTVL.

The chain links TRBV9 to TRBJ2-7; 11 positions match TRBD2. The CDR3 length is 14 residues. Germline V CDR1 and CDR2: SGDLS, YYNGEE. Losses at the gene ends were 6 bases for V and 6 bases for J; bases not matched to a gene: 8. In DNA, the CDR3 is TGTGCCAGCAATCTAGCGGGAGGTTGGGGCGAGCAGTACTTC. Translating gives CASNLAGGWGEQYF.

This chain connects TRBV27 to TRBJ2-7; D may be TRBD1 (6 bases). With 6 bases removed from V and 5 bases from J, the gap between germline ends came to 11 bases. The germline V gene has CDR1 MNHEY and CDR2 SMNVEV (reference sequence). The CDR3 length is 12 residues. The CDR3 nucleotides are TGTGCCAGCAGCCCCCAGGGGAACGAGCAGTACTTC. As protein: CASSPQGNEQYF.

The CDR3, as DNA: TGTGCCAGCAGTGCGACCGGGGTGGGCAACACAGATACGCAGTATTTT. Its protein is CASSATGVGNTDTQYF. The chain is built from TRBV6-1 and TRBJ2-3, with D maybe TRBD2 (5 bases). Germline values: CDR1 MNHNS, CDR2 SASEGT. V was clipped by 4 bases and J by 2 bases, with 16 bases between them. CDR3 length: 16 residues.

The chain combines TRBV6-5 with TRBJ1-1; D perhaps matches TRBD1 (6 bases). The V and J ends lost 0 bases and 0 bases respectively, with 8 bases between them. The CDR3 spans 15 residues. Germline-derived CDR1 and CDR2 are MNHEY and SVGAGI. The CDR3, as DNA: TGTGCCAGCAGTTACTCACAGGGAATGAACACTGAAGCTTTCTTT. Protein: CASSYSQGMNTEAFF.

The chain combines TRBV11-2 with TRBJ2-5; 7 positions agree with TRBD1. The germline V gene encodes CDR1 SGHAT and CDR2 FQNNGV. The CDR3 consists of 17 residues. Germline trimming cut 0 bases from V and 5 bases from J; bases unmatched to any gene: 12. CDR3: CASSLDHEQGWTETQYF. The CDR3, as DNA: TGTGCCAGCAGCTTAGATCACGAACAGGGGTGGACGGAGACCCAGTACTTC.

CDR3 in DNA: TGTGCCAGCAGGGAGTCCGGGACAGGGCTATACGAGCAGTACTTC. Translated: CASRESGTGLYEQYF. The rearrangement joins TRBV27 to TRBJ2-7; the match to TRBD1 covers 9 bases. Germline values: CDR1 MNHEY, CDR2 SMNVEV (reference sequence). Trimming cost V 6 bases and J 4 bases; bases outside gene matches: 10. There are 15 residues in the CDR3.

The count of this clone is one. V gene TRBV9 combines with J gene TRBJ1-1, with unresolved D. Trimming pared 3 bases from V and 3 bases from J, leaving 18 bases between. The V gene's germline CDR1 is SGDLS and CDR2 YYNGEE. This CDR3 comprises 16 residues. CDR3 region: CASSASPGRGYTEAFF. Written as DNA, the CDR3 is TGTGCCAGCAGCGCTTCACCCGGGCGGGGTTACACTGAAGCTTTCTTT.

This sequence joins TRBV6-4 and TRBJ2-5, with D perhaps TRBD1 (6 bases). The ends were cut back, 0 bases at V and 6 bases at J, with 11 bases in the middle. Germline assignment: CDR1 MRHNA and CDR2 SNTAGT. CDR3 length equals 14 residues. CDR3 residues: CASSDSPGTKTQYF. CDR3 nucleotide sequence: TGTGCCAGCAGTGACTCCCCTGGGACAAAGACCCAGTACTTC.

The J gene is TRBJ2-5, the V gene TRBV28; D possibly corresponds to TRBD2 (6 bases). Per germline, CDR1 MDHEN and CDR2 SYDVKM. The CDR3 runs to 15 residues. The V gene lost 3 bases and the J gene lost 1 base, with 12 bases spanning the gap. CDR3 sequence reads: CASSFGGTSQETQYF. For the CDR3, the DNA is TGTGCCAGCAGTTTTGGGGGGACGAGCCAAGAGACCCAGTACTTC.

Comment on this clone: At one end the junction does not follow the germline gene, possibly because of a read error. The CDR3 loop reads CASSRLEGAKEKLFF. The CDR3 DNA sequence: TGTGCCAGCAGTCGCCTTGAGGGGGCTAAAGAAAAACTGTTTTTT. V and J are TRBV6-6 and TRBJ1-4; TRBD1 aligns across 7 bases. Germline V lookup: CDR1 MNHNY, CDR2 SVGAGI (reference sequence). This CDR3 is built from 15 residues.

The J gene is TRBJ2-5, the V gene TRBV4-1; 7 bases match TRBD2. The CDR3 sequence is 15 residues long. The germline gives CDR1 MGHRA, CDR2 YSYEKL. The V and J ends lost 3 bases and 5 bases, in that order; junction bases with no gene match: 9. The CDR3 loop is CASSQVGGLSETQYF. The CDR3 DNA reads as TGCGCCAGCAGCCAGGTGGGGGGGTTGTCGGAGACCCAGTACTTC.

V usage is TRBV18 and J usage is TRBJ2-1; D possibly corresponds to TRBD2 (6 bases). V lost 0 bases to trimming and J lost 6 bases, with 18 bases between them. The germline V gene has CDR1 KGHSH and CDR2 LQKENI. This CDR3 spans 17 amino acids. The DNA for the CDR3 is TGTGCCAGCTCACCACCGGGTTCGGGGGTCTCAGGCAATGAGCAGTTCTTC. Translating gives CASSPPGSGVSGNEQFF.

CDR3 coding DNA: TGTGCCAGCAGCTTAGGGGCCCTAGCCCCCGAGACCCAGTACTTC. It codes for CASSLGALAPETQYF. The chain employs TRBV7-6 and TRBJ2-5; D is possibly TRBD2 (5 bases). The germline CDR1 and CDR2 sequences are SGHVS and FNYEAQ. CDR3 length: 15 amino acids. V dropped 1 base and J dropped 5 bases, with 14 bases sitting between them.

This clone was recorded only once. CDR3 in DNA: TGTGCCACCAGCAGAGATTGGAGGGAGAACAAACGCAGAAACACTGAAGCTTTCTTT. Translating gives CATSRDWRENKRRNTEAFF. This chain uses TRBV15 with TRBJ1-1, with D uncertain. The V end was cut by 0 bases, the J end by 2 bases, with 22 bases between. The CDR3 is made up of 19 amino acids. Germline CDR1 reads LNHNV; CDR2 reads YYDKDF (reference sequence).

This rearrangement joins TRBV18 to TRBJ2-7; a weak D match, TRBD2 (5 bases). The CDR3 spans 14 residues. The V gene lost 0 bases and the J gene lost 9 bases, with 15 bases spanning the gap. Germline V CDR1 and CDR2: KGHSH, LQKENI. The CDR3 loop is CASSPPVRGEGQYF. Here the CDR3 DNA reads TGTGCCAGCTCACCACCGGTCCGGGGTGAAGGGCAGTACTTC.

The chain recombines TRBV4-1 with TRBJ2-3; D gene uncertain. CDR3 length: 14 amino acids. The V end lost 4 bases, the J end lost 3 bases, and 11 bases lay between the germline ends. Germline V CDR1 and CDR2: MGHRA, YSYEKL. As DNA, the CDR3 is TGCGCCAGCAGCCTCACGACTGGTACAGATACGCAGTATTTT. Its protein product is CASSLTTGTDTQYF.

This chain links TRBV11-2 with TRBJ2-2, with D possibly TRBD1 on 6 matching bases. Germline V gives CDR1 SGHAT, CDR2 FQNNGV. The CDR3 sequence is 16 residues long. The V and J ends lost 7 bases and 0 bases respectively, with 15 bases between them. The CDR3 coding sequence is TGTGCCAGCACGATGATAGGACAGACGAACACCGGGGAGCTGTTTTTT. Its translation is CASTMIGQTNTGELFF.

CDR3 in amino acids: CASSVGDRGTYEQYF. The CDR3 DNA reads TGTGCCAGCAGCGTAGGGGACAGGGGGACCTACGAGCAGTACTTC. The rearrangement links TRBV9 to TRBJ2-7, with TRBD1 matching over 11 bases. Germline CDR1 reads SGDLS; CDR2 reads YYNGEE. V was pared by 0 bases and J by 2 bases, with 1 base of the junction left unmatched. The CDR3 covers 15 residues.

By sample fraction, this clone is medium-sized. This chain links TRBV29-1 with TRBJ2-3; 14 bases match TRBD2. After removal of 6 bases from V and 4 bases from J, the junction contained 9 bases not matched to a gene. Germline CDR1 SQVTM, CDR2 ANQGSEA. There are 16 residues in the CDR3. CDR3 residues: CSVIGTSGSRSDTQYF. CDR3 coding DNA: TGCAGCGTCATCGGGACTAGCGGGAGTAGATCAGATACGCAGTATTTT.

This sequence joins TRBV29-1 and TRBJ1-2, with D unclear. In germline, CDR1 is SQVTM, CDR2 ANQGSEA. The CDR3 has 12 amino acids. V was shortened by 4 bases and J by 8 bases, with 14 bases between the two germline ends. The CDR3 spells CSVVEGYGGYTF. CDR3 coding DNA: TGCAGCGTTGTGGAGGGATATGGCGGCTACACCTTC.

The CDR3 nucleotides read TGTGCCAGCAGCTTATCTTCCTACGAGCAGTACTTC. Amino acids: CASSLSSYEQYF. The chain is built from TRBV7-9 and TRBJ2-7; unclear D gene. V was shortened by 2 bases and J by 1 base, with 3 bases between the two germline ends. The CDR3 consists of 12 residues. In germline, CDR1 is SEHNR, CDR2 FQNEAQ (reference sequence).

This clone was picked up a small number of times. The chain joins TRBV4-1 to TRBJ2-1; 9 bases fit TRBD2. There are 16 residues in the CDR3. The V and J ends lost 0 bases and 6 bases, in that order; junction bases with no gene match: 6. CDR1 is MGHRA, CDR2 YSYEKL, per germline. The CDR3 loop is CASSQDWAGGLNEQFF. The CDR3 nucleotides are TGCGCCAGCAGCCAAGATTGGGCGGGAGGGCTCAATGAGCAGTTCTTC.

The chain carries TRBV7-2 and TRBJ1-2; D is perhaps TRBD1 (5 bases). The CDR3 has 12 amino acids. V was pared by 7 bases and J by 8 bases, with 14 bases between. CDR1 SGHTA and CDR2 FQGNSA come from the germline V gene. This CDR3 is CASTSGLRGYTF. For the CDR3, the DNA is TGTGCCAGCACCTCAGGGTTGCGCGGCTACACCTTC.

Of note for this clone: The same CDR3 can be traced to other DNA sequences in this sample. The V and J genes are TRBV27 and TRBJ2-7; 9 bases match TRBD1. CDR1 MNHEY and CDR2 SMNVEV come from the germline V gene (reference sequence). CDR3 length equals 14 residues. Trimming took 4 bases from V and 3 from J; bases not matched to a gene: 4. The CDR3 DNA follows: TGTGCCAGCAGTTCCGGGACAGGGTTCTACGAGCAGTACTTC. Residues: CASSSGTGFYEQYF.

The table lists this clone with a few counts. This chain links TRBV6-5 with TRBJ2-7; a weak D match, TRBD1 (6 bases). Germline V gives CDR1 MNHEY, CDR2 SVGAGI. This CDR3 comprises 14 residues. The V and J ends lost 2 bases and 4 bases respectively, with 12 bases between them. CDR3: CASSYSRGNYEQYF. CDR3 DNA sequence: TGTGCCAGCAGTTACAGTAGGGGGAATTACGAGCAGTACTTC.

The chain carries TRBV13 and TRBJ2-3; TRBD1 might be the D (5 bases). The CDR3 is made up of 13 amino acids. Trimming removed 3 bases from V and 2 bases from J, with 6 bases in between. Germline CDR1 and CDR2: PRHDT and FYEKMQ (reference sequence). Here the CDR3 reads CASSLGPTDTQYF. CDR3 DNA: TGTGCCAGCAGCTTGGGGCCCACAGATACGCAGTATTTT. Combining the CDR3 with reference TRBV13 and TRBJ2-3 gives the whole variable domain AAGVIQSPRHLIKEKRETATLKCYPIPRHDTVYWYQQGPGQDPQFLISFYEKMQSDKGSIPDRFSAQQFSDYHSELNMSSLELGDSALYFCASSLGPTDTQYFGPGTRLTVL.

The chain is built from TRBV5-5 and TRBJ2-7, with 7 bases that match TRBD1. The germline CDR1 and CDR2 sequences are SGHKS and YYEKEE (reference sequence). Trimming removed 3 bases from V and 2 bases from J; junction bases left unmatched: 8. This CDR3 spans 15 amino acids. CDR3 protein: CASSYSGTAAYEQYF. The CDR3 nucleotides are TGTGCCAGCAGCTATTCCGGGACAGCTGCCTACGAGCAGTACTTC.